The T cell receptor beta chain under discussion was sequenced for a study of blood T cell repertoires in COVID-19. Overall study: Both acute and convalescent COVID-19 samples were obtained from the United States, Italy and Spain. From T cells, B-cell-depleted T cells, or PBMCs came the material, which was cDNA or gDNA.

J was trimmed by 2 bases and V by 1 base; bases with no gene match: 2. The CDR3 is made up of 16 amino acids. CDR1 SGHTA and CDR2 FQGTGA come from the germline V gene. TCRdb's copy holds only in-frame clones and misses some; the assay was immunoSEQ multiplex PCR. In the table there are more than 95,000 clones, 60% to 80% of which are singletons. The receptor was isolated from a man aged 80 or over with COVID-19, enrolled during active disease. The rearrangement joins TRBV7-3 to TRBJ2-2; the match to TRBD1 covers 9 bases. Specimen: peripheral blood. CDR3 DNA sequence: TGTGCCAGCAGCTTAAGGGACAGGGTTAACACCGGGGAGCTGTTTTTT. Protein product: CASSLRDRVNTGELFF.